The 23 T cell receptor beta chains listed next were all sequenced from one sample in a study of blood T cell repertoires in COVID-19. TCRdb's copy holds only in-frame clones and misses some; the assay was immunoSEQ multiplex PCR. This table has 200,000 to 250,000 clones, 70% to 85% appearing once. Sequencing input: peripheral blood. All receptors come from a woman aged 80 or older with acute or convalescent COVID-19.

The chain links TRBV2 to TRBJ1-2, with TRBD1 identical over 7 bases. Trimming removed 0 bases from V and 7 bases from J; junction bases left unmatched: 8. The germline V gene encodes CDR1 SNHLY and CDR2 FYNNEI. The CDR3 contains 15 residues. The CDR3 protein is CASSEAGGAVLGYTF. CDR3 DNA sequence: TGTGCCAGCAGTGAAGCAGGGGGCGCGGTACTTGGCTACACCTTC.

The genes are TRBV19 and TRBJ2-3, with TRBD2 matching over 10 bases. The CDR3 has 16 amino acids. Germline CDR1 LNHDA, CDR2 SQIVND (reference sequence). After removal of 3 bases from V and 4 bases from J, the junction contained 7 bases not matched to a gene. Written as DNA, the CDR3 is TGTGCCAGTAGTATGTCAGCGGGAGGGCCAGCAGATACGCAGTATTTT. It translates to CASSMSAGGPADTQYF.

This clone was seen repeatedly, ten times or more. The chain is built from TRBV5-8 and TRBJ1-5; 10 bases are shared with TRBD1. This CDR3 is 16 amino acids long. J lost 3 bases, V lost 3 bases, and 6 bases had no gene match. Germline V CDR1 and CDR2: SGHTS, YDEGEE. The CDR3 region is CASSSADRGHNQPQHF. The CDR3 DNA is TGTGCCAGCAGCTCGGCTGACAGGGGGCACAATCAGCCCCAGCATTTT. The whole variable domain, filled in from reference TRBV5-8 and TRBJ1-5, reads EAGVTQSPTHLIKTRGQQATLRCSPISGHTSVYWYQQALGLGLQFLLWYDEGEERNRGNFPPRFSGRQFPNYSSELNVNALELEDSALYLCASSSADRGHNQPQHFGDGTRLSIL.

The chain combines TRBV2 with TRBJ2-5; TRBD2 might be the D (6 bases). Trimming shortened V by 8 bases and J by 10 bases, and 17 bases separated the two germline ends. The CDR3 length is 12 residues. Germline CDR1 SNHLY, CDR2 FYNNEI. The CDR3 reads CASGTSWGDQYF. CDR3 sequence (DNA): TGTGCCAGCGGGACTTCCTGGGGGGACCAGTACTTC.

V is TRBV29-1 and J is TRBJ1-1; D is possibly TRBD1 (5 bases). The length of the CDR3 is 11 residues. From germline, CDR1 is SQVTM and CDR2 ANQGSEA. Trimming removed 3 bases from V and 6 bases from J, with 8 bases in between. The CDR3 DNA reads as TGCAGCGTTGACGGGGGGTCTGAAGCTTTCTTT. This codes for CSVDGGSEAFF.

The chain employs TRBV11-2 and TRBJ2-2, with 7 nucleotides matching TRBD2. CDR1 and CDR2 (germline): SGHAT, FQNNGV. Trimming cost V 5 bases and J 5 bases; bases outside gene matches: 5. The CDR3 runs to 14 residues. The CDR3 nucleotides read TGTGCCAGCAGCCTCGGACTAGTAACCGGGGAGCTGTTTTTT. Residues: CASSLGLVTGELFF. The entire variable domain, with the rest obtained from reference TRBV11-2 and TRBJ2-2, is as follows: EAGVAQSPRYKIIEKRQSVAFWCNPISGHATLYWYQQILGQGPKLLIQFQNNGVVDDSQLPKDRFSAERLKGVDSTLKIQPAKLEDSAVYLCASSLGLVTGELFFGEGSRLTVL.

This clone has only one observation. V is TRBV3-1 (or the pseudogene TRBV3-2) and J is TRBJ1-5, with D possibly TRBD1 on 5 matching bases. The CDR3 contains 12 residues. Deletions cut 2 bases from V and 7 bases from J, with 6 bases between. From germline, CDR1 is LGHDT and CDR2 YNNKEL (reference sequence). The CDR3 nucleotides read TGTGCCAGCAGCCAAAGGGGACAGCCCCAGCATTTT. Translating it yields CASSQRGQPQHF.

V is TRBV18 and J is TRBJ2-3, with D possibly matching TRBD1 (6 bases). CDR3 size: 14 residues. Trimming stripped 4 bases from V and 4 bases from J, with 12 bases between. Per the germline V gene, CDR1 is KGHSH and CDR2 is LQKENI. CDR3 bases: TGTGCCAGCTCACGGCGATCAGGGGCAGATACGCAGTATTTT. Its translation is CASSRRSGADTQYF.

This clone was seen only once. The chain employs TRBV12-5 and TRBJ2-7, with 11 bases fitting TRBD2. CDR3 size: 14 residues. Unmatched junction bases numbered 6, after V lost 7 bases and J lost 4 bases. Germline CDR1 LGHNT, CDR2 FRNRAP. Here the CDR3 DNA reads TGTGCTAGTGTTCGTAGCGGGGGGGAATACGAGCAGTACTTC. Its translation is CASVRSGGEYEQYF.

The chain joins TRBV7-2 to TRBJ2-5; D gene ambiguous. Trimming shortened V by 2 bases and J by 4 bases, and 8 bases separated the two germline ends. The CDR3 totals 13 residues. Germline assignment: CDR1 SGHTA and CDR2 FQGNSA. The CDR3 nucleotides are TGTGCCAGCAGCTTAATGTTCCTAGAGACCCAGTACTTC. It codes for CASSLMFLETQYF.

V and J are TRBV6-2 or TRBV6-3 and TRBJ1-1, with TRBD1 as a possible D gene (5 bases). The germline V gene encodes CDR1 MNHEY and CDR2 SVGEGT. The CDR3 totals 13 residues. V lost 4 bases to trimming and J lost 3 bases, with 9 bases between them. This CDR3 reads CASSWKGDTEAFF. Here the CDR3 DNA reads TGTGCCAGCAGTTGGAAAGGGGACACTGAAGCTTTCTTT.

This chain joins TRBV5-6 and TRBJ2-7, with 7 bases identical to TRBD1. Germline CDR1 SGHDT, CDR2 YYEEEE. J was trimmed by 9 bases and V by 1 base; bases with no gene match: 13. The CDR3 is 15 amino acids. The CDR3 sequence: CASSLRTGTTTRQYF. The DNA of the CDR3 is TGTGCCAGCAGCTTGCGGACAGGTACCACGACGCGGCAGTACTTC.

This clone was found a few times. V usage is TRBV5-1 and J usage is TRBJ1-6, with D perhaps TRBD1 (6 bases). Per germline, CDR1 SGHRS and CDR2 YFSETQ. The CDR3 covers 15 residues. Between the trimmed V and J ends, which lost 5 bases and 5 bases, there was a span of 14 bases. The CDR3 sequence is CASSLQGINNSPLHF. The CDR3 DNA sequence: TGCGCCAGCAGTTTACAGGGAATAAATAATTCACCCCTCCACTTT.

The chain is built from TRBV5-4 and TRBJ2-3, with 10 positions matching TRBD1. The germline V gene encodes CDR1 SGHNT and CDR2 YYREEE (reference sequence). V was pared by 1 base and J by 4 bases, with 6 bases of the junction left unmatched. This CDR3 has 16 residues. CDR3 sequence (DNA): TGTGCCAGCAGCTTGCGGACAGGGGGGGTGGCAGATACGCAGTATTTT. It codes for CASSLRTGGVADTQYF.

The V gene is TRBV5-6, the J gene TRBJ2-7; no firm D call. Germline V gene data show CDR1 as SGHDT and CDR2 as YYEEEE. Trimming removed 4 bases from V and 0 bases from J, with 11 bases in between. This CDR3 comprises 14 residues. CDR3 in DNA: TGTGCCAGCAGCCGAGTTTTCGGCTCCTACGAGCAGTACTTC. Translating gives CASSRVFGSYEQYF.

This chain joins TRBV19 and TRBJ2-1; TRBD2 aligns across 7 bases. The CDR3 consists of 15 residues. J gave up 10 bases and V 5 bases, and 14 bases lay outside the gene matches. From germline, CDR1 is LNHDA and CDR2 SQIVND (reference sequence). This CDR3 reads CASSLRGTTKSEQFF. In DNA, the CDR3 is TGTGCCAGTAGTTTACGCGGGACTACCAAATCCGAGCAGTTCTTC.

The CDR3 bases are TGTGCCAGCAGCCCGTCGCGGGGATTGAACACTGAAGCTTTCTTT. Translating gives CASSPSRGLNTEAFF. V usage is TRBV27 and J usage is TRBJ1-1; D uncertain. CDR1 is MNHEY, CDR2 SMNVEV, per germline (reference sequence). Trimming removed 6 bases at V and 0 bases at J, with 14 bases between. This CDR3 is built from 15 residues.

This clone was observed a few times. V usage is TRBV27 and J usage is TRBJ2-2; TRBD2 agrees at 10 bases. This CDR3 region has 15 residues. Looked up from germline, CDR1 is MNHEY and CDR2 is SMNVEV (reference sequence). V was clipped by 9 bases and J by 1 base; unmatched bases: 5. The CDR3 region is CASTGLAKNTGELFF. In DNA form, the CDR3 reads TGTGCCAGTACGGGACTAGCGAAGAACACCGGGGAGCTGTTTTTT.

V usage is TRBV19 and J usage is TRBJ2-1, with TRBD2 matching over 11 bases. This CDR3 is 16 amino acids long. The V and J ends lost 3 bases and 4 bases, in that order; junction bases with no gene match: 5. Germline V gene sequence: CDR1 LNHDA, CDR2 SQIVND (reference sequence). DNA of the CDR3: TGTGCCAGTAGTATTTCACTAGCGGGGGAGTACAATGAGCAGTTCTTC. Translation: CASSISLAGEYNEQFF.

Here the CDR3 reads CASSQEGGFTTDTQYF. DNA of the CDR3: TGTGCCAGCAGCCAAGAGGGAGGTTTTACCACAGATACGCAGTATTTT. The V gene is TRBV4-2, the J gene TRBJ2-3, with a tentative D call TRBD2 (6 bases). V lost 0 bases to trimming and J lost 2 bases, with 12 bases between them. Germline assignment: CDR1 LGHNA and CDR2 YNFKEQ. The CDR3 extends over 16 amino acids.

This chain uses TRBV19 with TRBJ2-4; 9 bases fit TRBD1. V shed 9 bases and J 8 bases; nucleotides not matched to a gene: 8. The CDR3 runs 13 residues. Germline V gives CDR1 LNHDA, CDR2 SQIVND (reference sequence). CDR3 residues: CASGTDRGDIQYF. The DNA for the CDR3 is TGTGCCAGCGGGACTGACAGGGGGGACATTCAGTACTTC. Together with reference TRBV19 and TRBJ2-4, the CDR3 gives the full variable domain: DGGITQSPKYLFRKEGQNVTLSCEQNLNHDAMYWYRQDPGQGLRLIYYSQIVNDFQKGDIAEGYSVSREKKESFPLTVTSAQKNPTAFYLCASGTDRGDIQYFGAGTRLSVL.

The J gene is TRBJ2-5, the V gene TRBV6-5, with 10 bases fitting TRBD2. The CDR3 has 15 amino acids. Losses at the gene ends were 6 bases for V and 4 bases for J; bases not matched to a gene: 8. Germline V gene lookup returns CDR1 MNHEY and CDR2 SVGAGI. CDR3 DNA sequence: TGTGCCAGCAGGGCCAGCGGGGGGGCTTTAGAGACCCAGTACTTC. It codes for CASRASGGALETQYF.

The chain uses TRBV6-5 and TRBJ2-5, with D maybe TRBD1 (5 bases). The CDR3 contains 14 residues. Germline V gene sequence: CDR1 MNHEY, CDR2 SVGAGI. Trimming stripped 3 bases from V and 4 bases from J, with 12 bases between. The CDR3 sequence is CASSYLGVGETQYF. CDR3 DNA sequence: TGTGCCAGCAGTTATTTAGGGGTTGGAGAGACCCAGTACTTC.